This T cell receptor beta chain was retrieved from a study of T cell changes during pregnancy in multiple sclerosis. CDR3 length equals 13 residues. CDR1 and CDR2 from the germline V gene are SQVTM and ANQGSEA. The V segment lost 8 bases and the J segment 0 bases; nucleotides outside the gene matches: 4. Profiled with immunoSEQ multiplex PCR; TCRdb holds only in-frame clones, not every one. The profile covers fewer than 140,000 clones, with roughly nine tenths appearing a single time and 1.6% taken by the ten largest. The TCR sequence derives from a female donor with multiple sclerosis, enrolled in a pregnancy study. The sample here was peripheral blood, taken before pregnancy. V and J are TRBV29-1 and TRBJ2-3; 8 bases fit TRBD1. In DNA, the CDR3 is TGCAGCTCAGGACAGGGAAGCACAGATACGCAGTATTTT. This gives the protein CSSGQGSTDTQYF.